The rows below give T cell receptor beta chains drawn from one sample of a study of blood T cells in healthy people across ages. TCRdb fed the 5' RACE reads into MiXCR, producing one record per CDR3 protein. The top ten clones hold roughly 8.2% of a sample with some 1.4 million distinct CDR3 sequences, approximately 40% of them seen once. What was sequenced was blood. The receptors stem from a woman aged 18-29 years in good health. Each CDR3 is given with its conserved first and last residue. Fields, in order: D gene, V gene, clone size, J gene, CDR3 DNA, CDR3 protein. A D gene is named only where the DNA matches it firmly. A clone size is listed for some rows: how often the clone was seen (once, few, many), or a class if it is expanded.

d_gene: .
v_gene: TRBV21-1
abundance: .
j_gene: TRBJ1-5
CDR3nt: .
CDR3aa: CASSRYICDSNQPQHF

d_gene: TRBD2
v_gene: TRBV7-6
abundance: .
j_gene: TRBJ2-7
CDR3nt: TGTGCCAGCAGCACCCTCGAGGGACTAGCGGGACGATTCTCCTACGAGCAGTACTTC
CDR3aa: CASSTLEGLAGRFSYEQYF

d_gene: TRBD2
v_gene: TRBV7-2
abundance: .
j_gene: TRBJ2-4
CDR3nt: TGTGCCAGCTCCAATTGGACTAGCGGGATCAATAAGATAGCCAAAAACATTCAGTACTTC
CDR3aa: CASSNWTSGINKIAKNIQYF

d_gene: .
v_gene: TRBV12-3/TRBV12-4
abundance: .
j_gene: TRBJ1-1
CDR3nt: TGTGCCAGCAGGAGGGCAGCGAACACTGAAGCTTTCTTT
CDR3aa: CASRRAANTEAFF

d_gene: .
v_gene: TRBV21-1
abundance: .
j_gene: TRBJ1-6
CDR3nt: TGTGCCAGCAGCAAAGGTGGAAATAATTCACCCCTCCACTTT
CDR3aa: CASSKGGNNSPLHF

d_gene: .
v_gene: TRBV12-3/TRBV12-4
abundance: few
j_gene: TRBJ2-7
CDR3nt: TGTGCCAGCACCCATTGGGGATCCTTATTATACGAGCAGTACTTC
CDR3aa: CASTHWGSLLYEQYF

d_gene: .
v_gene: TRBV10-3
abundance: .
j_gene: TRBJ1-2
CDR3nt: TGTGCCATCAGCATACGGGGTGATGGCTACACCTTC
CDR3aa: CAISIRGDGYTF

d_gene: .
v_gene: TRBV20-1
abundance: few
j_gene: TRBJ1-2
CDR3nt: TGCAGTGCTGAGACCCACCGGGACGCTTTCTCCTATGGCTACACCTTC
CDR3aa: CSAETHRDAFSYGYTF

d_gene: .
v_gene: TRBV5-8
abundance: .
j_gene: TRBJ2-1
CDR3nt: TGTGCCAGCAGCCTATATAGGGACTACAATGAGCAGTTCTTC
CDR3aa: CASSLYRDYNEQFF

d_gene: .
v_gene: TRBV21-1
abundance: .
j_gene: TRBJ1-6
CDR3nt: TGTGCCACCCTCAGGTTGGGCTCACCCCTCCACTTT
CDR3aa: CATLRLGSPLHF

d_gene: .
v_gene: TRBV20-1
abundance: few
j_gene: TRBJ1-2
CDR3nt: TGCAGTGCCGATACAGGGACGGGGATCTATGGCTACACCTTC
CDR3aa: CSADTGTGIYGYTF

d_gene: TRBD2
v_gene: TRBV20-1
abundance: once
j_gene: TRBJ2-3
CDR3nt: TGCAGTGCGGGGACTAGCGGGGGGGGTACAAATACGCAGTATTTT
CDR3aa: CSAGTSGGGTNTQYF

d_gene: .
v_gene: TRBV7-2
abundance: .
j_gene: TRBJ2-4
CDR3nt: TGTGCCAGCACCTTAGCAGGGCAAAACATTCAGTACTTC
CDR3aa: CASTLAGQNIQYF

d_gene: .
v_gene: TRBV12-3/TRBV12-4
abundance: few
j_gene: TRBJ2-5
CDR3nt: TGTGCCAGCGGGCAGCAAGAGACCCAGTACTTC
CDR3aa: CASGQQETQYF

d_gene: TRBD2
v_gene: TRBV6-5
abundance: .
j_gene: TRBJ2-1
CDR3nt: TGTGCCAGCAGCCCCAGCGGGAAGGGGCTTTACAATGAGCAGTTCTTC
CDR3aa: CASSPSGKGLYNEQFF

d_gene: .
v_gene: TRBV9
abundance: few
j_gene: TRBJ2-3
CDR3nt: TGTGCCAGCAGCGGAGGGCGTACAGATACGCAGTATTTT
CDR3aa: CASSGGRTDTQYF

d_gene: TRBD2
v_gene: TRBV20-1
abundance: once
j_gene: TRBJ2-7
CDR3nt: TGCAGTGCTAGAGCCCAGACTAGCGGGGGGCCCTACGAGCAGTACTTC
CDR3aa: CSARAQTSGGPYEQYF

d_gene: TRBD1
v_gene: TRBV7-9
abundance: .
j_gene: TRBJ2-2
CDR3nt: TGTGCCAGCAGTTCCCGGGACAGGGGTCTCACCGGGGAGCTGTTTTTT
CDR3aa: CASSSRDRGLTGELFF

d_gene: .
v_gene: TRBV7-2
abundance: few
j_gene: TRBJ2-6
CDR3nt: TGTGCCAGCAGCTTGGATGTCTCTGGGGCCAACGTCCTGACTTTC
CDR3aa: CASSLDVSGANVLTF

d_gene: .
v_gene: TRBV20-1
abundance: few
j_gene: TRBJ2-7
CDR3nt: TGCAGTGCCCAGGGCGTTGGGAGGCTTTACGAGCAGTACTTC
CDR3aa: CSAQGVGRLYEQYF

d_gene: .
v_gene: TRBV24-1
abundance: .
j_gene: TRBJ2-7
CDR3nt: TGTGCCGCCAGTGATGGGACAAGGAGCTCCTACGAGCAGTACTTC
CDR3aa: CAASDGTRSSYEQYF

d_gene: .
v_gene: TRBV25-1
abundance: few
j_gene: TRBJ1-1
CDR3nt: TGTGCCAGCAGTGATCTGGGGTACTCTGAAGCTTTCTTT
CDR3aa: CASSDLGYSEAFF

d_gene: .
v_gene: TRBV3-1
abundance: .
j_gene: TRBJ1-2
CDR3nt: TGTGCCAGCAGGACCCAGGGTTGGGATGGCTACACCTTC
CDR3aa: CASRTQGWDGYTF

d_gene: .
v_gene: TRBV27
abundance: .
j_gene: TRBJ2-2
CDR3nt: TGTGCCAGCAGTAAGAGTGTGGTCACCGGGGAGCTGTTTTTT
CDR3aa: CASSKSVVTGELFF

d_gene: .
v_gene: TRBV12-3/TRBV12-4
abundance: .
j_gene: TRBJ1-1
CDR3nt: TGTGCCAGCAGTTTGAGGATTGAAGCTTTCTTT
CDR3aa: CASSLRIEAFF

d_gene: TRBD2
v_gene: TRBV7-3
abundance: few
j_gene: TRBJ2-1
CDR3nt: TGTGCCAGCGCGGCAACTAGCGGGGGGGCAGGGGAGCAGTTCTTC
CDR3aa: CASAATSGGAGEQFF

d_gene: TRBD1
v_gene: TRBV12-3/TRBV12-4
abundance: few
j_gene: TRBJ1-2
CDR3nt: TGTGCCAGCAGCCCCTCGACAGGGGGGAACTATGGCTACACCTTC
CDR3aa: CASSPSTGGNYGYTF

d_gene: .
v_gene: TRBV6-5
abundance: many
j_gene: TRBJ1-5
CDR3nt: TGTGCCAGCAGTTACTCGGATAATCAGCCCCAGCATTTT
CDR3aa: CASSYSDNQPQHF

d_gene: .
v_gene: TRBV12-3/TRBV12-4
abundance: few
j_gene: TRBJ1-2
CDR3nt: TGTGCCAGCAGTTCACAACAGGGTGGGGACGGCTACACCTTC
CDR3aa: CASSSQQGGDGYTF

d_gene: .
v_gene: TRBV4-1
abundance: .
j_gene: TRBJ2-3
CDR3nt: TGCGCCAGCAGCCCCAATGGGTGGACTAGCACAGATACGCAGTATTTT
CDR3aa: CASSPNGWTSTDTQYF

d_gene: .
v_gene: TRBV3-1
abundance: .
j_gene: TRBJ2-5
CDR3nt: TGTGCCAGCAGCCTCCAGGGGACTACGATCCAAGAGACCCAGTACTTC
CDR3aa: CASSLQGTTIQETQYF